The 27 T cell receptor beta chains below were found in one sample sequenced in a study of blood T cell repertoires in COVID-19. Profiled with immunoSEQ multiplex PCR; TCRdb holds only in-frame clones, not every one. This table holds around 380,000 clones, around 87% found once. Specimen: PBMCs or T cells enriched from blood (not recorded which). Receptor source: a man aged 30 to 39 who had recovered from COVID-19.

The CDR3 region has the DNA TGTGCCAGCAGTGAATGGGCGGGCGCCCGTCAATCACCCCTCCACTTT. The encoded protein is CASSEWAGARQSPLHF. The chain recombines TRBV25-1 with TRBJ1-6; D not certain. Germline V gene lookup returns CDR1 MGHDK and CDR2 SYGVNS. There are 16 residues in the CDR3. The V end lost 1 base, the J end lost 10 bases, and 17 bases lay between the germline ends.

The V gene is TRBV30, the J gene TRBJ2-1; the D is unclear. Trimming took 1 base from V and 8 from J, leaving 9 bases between them. The CDR3 spans 12 residues. CDR1 and CDR2 (germline): GTSNPN, SVGIG (reference sequence). CDR3 bases: TGTGCCTGGAGTGCGGTTATGGATGAGCAGTTCTTC. Its protein is CAWSAVMDEQFF. Variable domain in full (rest from reference TRBV30 and TRBJ2-1): SQTIHQWPATLVQPVGSPLSLECTVEGTSNPNLYWYRQAAGRGLQLLFYSVGIGQISSEVPQNLSASRPQDRQFILSSKKLLLSDSGFYLCAWSAVMDEQFFGPGTRLTVL.

This clone was counted a few times. The rearrangement joins TRBV19 to TRBJ1-5; the D is unclear. V was clipped by 6 bases and J by 7 bases, with 16 bases between them. This CDR3 spans 14 amino acids. Germline CDR1 is LNHDA and CDR2 is SQIVND (reference sequence). The CDR3 region is CASRHTGRVQPQHF. In nucleotides, the CDR3 is TGTGCCAGTAGACATACGGGGAGAGTACAGCCCCAGCATTTT. The full variable domain, rest sourced from reference TRBV19 and TRBJ1-5, is DGGITQSPKYLFRKEGQNVTLSCEQNLNHDAMYWYRQDPGQGLRLIYYSQIVNDFQKGDIAEGYSVSREKKESFPLTVTSAQKNPTAFYLCASRHTGRVQPQHFGDGTRLSIL.

V is TRBV6-5 and J is TRBJ2-1; no reliable D call. CDR3 length equals 15 residues. The ends were cut back, 4 bases at V and 6 bases at J, with 16 bases in the middle. Germline V gene lookup returns CDR1 MNHEY and CDR2 SVGAGI. Here the CDR3 reads CASSFTAVPGNEQFF. The CDR3 nucleotides read TGTGCCAGCAGTTTTACAGCCGTCCCCGGCAATGAGCAGTTCTTC.

V usage is TRBV18 and J usage is TRBJ2-1; a weak D match, TRBD1 (6 bases). Trimming took off 0 bases at V and 5 bases at J, with 17 bases between the two ends. Looked up from germline, CDR1 is KGHSH and CDR2 is LQKENI. CDR3 length: 17 residues. This chain's CDR3 is CASSPPISQGKDNEQFF. In DNA form, the CDR3 reads TGTGCCAGCTCACCACCGATCTCACAGGGAAAAGACAATGAGCAGTTCTTC.

J is TRBJ1-3 and V is TRBV9; D remains unclear. V was cut by 1 base and J by 0 bases, with 8 bases left in between. In germline, CDR1 is SGDLS, CDR2 YYNGEE. The CDR3 runs 15 residues. The CDR3, as DNA: TGTGCCAGCAGCGTATCATCGGGCTCTGGAAACACCATATATTTT. It codes for CASSVSSGSGNTIYF.

V gene TRBV30 combines with J gene TRBJ1-2, with D possibly being TRBD1 (6 bases). The CDR3 is 15 residues long. V lost 1 base and J lost 0, with 12 bases in between. CDR1 is GTSNPN and CDR2 is SVGIG in the germline V gene (reference sequence). This chain's CDR3 is CAWSGGTPTNYGYTF. The CDR3 nucleotides are TGTGCCTGGAGTGGGGGGACACCGACTAACTATGGCTACACCTTC.

In DNA, the CDR3 is TGTGCCAGCAGCTTCGGTGAAGCTTTCTTT. Protein sequence: CASSFGEAFF. This rearrangement joins TRBV11-2 to TRBJ1-1; D not certain. Trimming removed 3 bases from V and 7 bases from J, with 3 bases in between. This CDR3 comprises 10 residues. In germline, CDR1 is SGHAT, CDR2 FQNNGV.

The chain is built from TRBV7-3 and TRBJ2-3; 7 bases map to TRBD1. V trimming: 6 bases; J trimming: 2 bases; junction bases outside the gene matches: 11. Germline V gene lookup returns CDR1 SGHTA and CDR2 FQGTGA. The CDR3 has 16 residues. CDR3 residues: CASRLPGGPHTDTQYF. CDR3 nucleotide sequence: TGTGCCAGCAGGCTTCCAGGGGGACCCCACACAGATACGCAGTATTTT.

The chain couples TRBV4-3 to TRBJ2-1; tentatively, D is TRBD2 (5 bases). CDR1 is LGHNA, CDR2 YSLEER, per germline. V lost 2 bases and J lost 6, with 8 bases in between. The length of the CDR3 is 13 residues. For the CDR3, the DNA is TGCGCCAGCAGCCAAAGGACTGGCAATGAGCAGTTCTTC. The encoded protein is CASSQRTGNEQFF.

The chain couples TRBV18 to TRBJ2-5; the D is unclear. Trimming left V 1 base short and J 5 bases short, with 11 bases between. Per the germline V gene, CDR1 is KGHSH and CDR2 is LQKENI. This CDR3 comprises 14 residues. The CDR3 DNA follows: TGTGCCAGCTCACCACTCGTGTCCGGGGAGACCCAGTACTTC. Translation: CASSPLVSGETQYF.

This chain connects TRBV4-1 to TRBJ1-6, with 8 bases lining up with TRBD1. V lost 1 base and J lost 10; bases outside the gene matches: 6. This CDR3 is built from 15 residues. Looked up from germline, CDR1 is MGHRA and CDR2 is YSYEKL. The CDR3 DNA reads TGCGCCAGCAGCCAAGTAGGCAGGGGGCGATCACCCCTCCACTTT. It codes for CASSQVGRGRSPLHF.

The J gene is TRBJ1-1, the V gene TRBV5-1, with D perhaps TRBD1 (6 bases). The CDR3 runs to 15 residues. CDR1 SGHRS and CDR2 YFSETQ come from the germline V gene. Trimming pared 4 bases from V and 3 bases from J, leaving 16 bases between. CDR3 in amino acids: CASSPTQGPYTEAFF. The CDR3 nucleotides are TGCGCCAGCAGCCCGACGCAGGGGCCTTACACTGAAGCTTTCTTT. The whole variable domain, remainder taken from reference TRBV5-1 and TRBJ1-1, is KAGVTQTPRYLIKTRGQQVTLSCSPISGHRSVSWYQQTPGQGLQFLFEYFSETQRNKGNFPGRFSGRQFSNSRSEMNVSTLELGDSALYLCASSPTQGPYTEAFFGQGTRLTVV.

The chain links TRBV19 to TRBJ1-1, with a tentative D call TRBD1 (5 bases). The CDR3 has 14 amino acids. The V end lost 5 bases, the J end lost 1 base, and 11 bases lay between the germline ends. Germline lookup yields CDR1 LNHDA and CDR2 SQIVND (reference sequence). The CDR3 region is CASSEDTSNTEAFF. CDR3 in DNA: TGTGCCAGTAGTGAGGACACCTCGAACACTGAAGCTTTCTTT.

This chain uses TRBV14 with TRBJ1-1; the D is unclear. The CDR3 sequence is 13 residues long. From germline, CDR1 is SGHDN and CDR2 FVKESK. V lost 4 bases, J lost 2 bases, and 8 bases lay in between. CDR3 in DNA: TGTGCCAGCAGCCGAACTAGTAACACTGAAGCTTTCTTT. Protein: CASSRTSNTEAFF.

The V call is TRBV29-1, the J call TRBJ2-3; D unresolved. Per the germline V gene, CDR1 is SQVTM and CDR2 is ANQGSEA. The germline V and J ends were trimmed by 7 bases and 4 bases, with 9 bases remaining between them. This CDR3 region has 11 residues. The DNA of the CDR3 is TGCAGCGCTGGGCCCTCAGATACGCAGTATTTT. Translation: CSAGPSDTQYF.

The chain links TRBV3-1 (or the pseudogene TRBV3-2) to TRBJ2-3; possible D gene TRBD2, 5 bases. The germline V gene has CDR1 LGHDT and CDR2 YNNKEL (reference sequence). The germline V and J ends were trimmed by 7 bases and 0 bases, with 11 bases remaining between them. CDR3 length equals 14 residues. This CDR3 is CASTGERSTDTQYF. Written as DNA, the CDR3 is TGTGCCAGCACCGGGGAACGTAGCACAGATACGCAGTATTTT.

The CDR3 DNA reads TGCGCCAGCAGTGGGACAACTGGAAACACCATATATTTT. Its translation: CASSGTTGNTIYF. The genes are TRBV10-1 and TRBJ1-3; D is possibly TRBD1 (5 bases). Germline-derived CDR1 and CDR2 are WNHNN and SYGVQD (reference sequence). The CDR3 spans 13 residues. The V gene lost 4 bases and the J gene lost 2 bases, with 6 bases spanning the gap.

This clone was observed once. The rearrangement joins TRBV9 to TRBJ1-2, with D hard to call. CDR3 length: 14 residues. Per the germline V gene, CDR1 is SGDLS and CDR2 is YYNGEE. V lost 4 bases and J 3 bases, leaving 13 bases between the germline ends. This CDR3 reads CASSPPPPDYGYTF. CDR3 coding DNA: TGTGCCAGCAGCCCCCCTCCCCCCGACTATGGCTACACCTTC.

The count of this clone is one. The genes are TRBV27 and TRBJ1-5; D is possibly TRBD1 (6 bases). Germline assignment: CDR1 MNHEY and CDR2 SMNVEV (reference sequence). Trimming cost V 1 base and J 4 bases, with 17 bases left between them. CDR3 size: 17 residues. The CDR3 DNA reads TGTGCCAGCAGTTTATTTCCCCACAGGGATTCGAATCAGCCCCAGCATTTT. Protein: CASSLFPHRDSNQPQHF.

J is TRBJ1-1 and V is TRBV5-1; 8 positions agree with TRBD1. The V gene's germline CDR1 is SGHRS and CDR2 YFSETQ. V was clipped by 5 bases and J by 3 bases; unmatched bases: 9. There are 15 residues in the CDR3. This chain's CDR3 is CASRAGGPLDTEAFF. As DNA, the CDR3 is TGCGCCAGCAGGGCAGGGGGCCCATTGGACACTGAAGCTTTCTTT.

A remark on this clone: One junction end disagrees with the germline gene, perhaps due to a read error. J is TRBJ2-2 and V is TRBV4-2; the D gene is possibly TRBD2 (6 bases). The CDR3 length is 17 residues. CDR1 LGHNA and CDR2 YNFKEQ come from the germline V gene. The CDR3 reads CASNQGGMFSRTGELFF. CDR3 nucleotides: TGTGCCAGCAACCAAGGAGGGATGTTTAGTCGGACCGGGGAGCTGTTTTTT.

The chain links TRBV7-9 to TRBJ2-2; 8 nucleotides line up with TRBD2. Losses at the gene ends were 5 bases for V and 5 bases for J; bases not matched to a gene: 7. The germline V gene has CDR1 SEHNR and CDR2 FQNEAQ (reference sequence). The CDR3 runs to 15 residues. This CDR3 is CASSRGGQRTGELFF. The CDR3 DNA reads TGTGCCAGCAGCCGCGGGGGGCAGAGGACCGGGGAGCTGTTTTTT.

The rearrangement joins TRBV28 to TRBJ2-7, with D unresolved. The CDR3 extends over 12 amino acids. The V and J ends lost 8 bases and 5 bases respectively, with 13 bases between them. CDR1 MDHEN and CDR2 SYDVKM come from the germline V gene. Written as DNA, the CDR3 is TGTGCCAGCTCTGGGCAGATCAACGAGCAGTACTTC. Its protein product is CASSGQINEQYF.

The V and J genes are TRBV25-1 and TRBJ1-2, with D tentatively TRBD1 (5 bases). V was pared by 4 bases and J by 8 bases, with 20 bases between. The CDR3 spans 15 residues. Germline CDR1 is MGHDK and CDR2 is SYGVNS. The CDR3 loop is CASSGRDWGRYGYTF. CDR3 bases: TGTGCCAGCAGTGGGCGGGACTGGGGGAGATACGGCTACACCTTC.

The chain links TRBV5-6 to TRBJ1-2; D perhaps matches TRBD1 (5 bases). V dropped 2 bases and J dropped 6 bases, with 11 bases sitting between them. Per the germline V gene, CDR1 is SGHDT and CDR2 is YYEEEE. This CDR3 region has 13 residues. CDR3 sequence (DNA): TGTGCCAGCAGCTTCCGCGGACACGATGGCTACACCTTC. Translating gives CASSFRGHDGYTF.

V usage is TRBV4-1 and J usage is TRBJ1-6, with TRBD1 identical over 8 bases. In germline, CDR1 is MGHRA, CDR2 YSYEKL. The junction had 11 bases not matched to a gene; V was cut back by 4 bases and J by 6 bases. This CDR3 is 17 amino acids long. CDR3 in amino acids: CASSPERTGRINSPLHF. In DNA, the CDR3 is TGCGCCAGCAGCCCCGAACGGACAGGGCGTATTAATTCACCCCTCCACTTT.